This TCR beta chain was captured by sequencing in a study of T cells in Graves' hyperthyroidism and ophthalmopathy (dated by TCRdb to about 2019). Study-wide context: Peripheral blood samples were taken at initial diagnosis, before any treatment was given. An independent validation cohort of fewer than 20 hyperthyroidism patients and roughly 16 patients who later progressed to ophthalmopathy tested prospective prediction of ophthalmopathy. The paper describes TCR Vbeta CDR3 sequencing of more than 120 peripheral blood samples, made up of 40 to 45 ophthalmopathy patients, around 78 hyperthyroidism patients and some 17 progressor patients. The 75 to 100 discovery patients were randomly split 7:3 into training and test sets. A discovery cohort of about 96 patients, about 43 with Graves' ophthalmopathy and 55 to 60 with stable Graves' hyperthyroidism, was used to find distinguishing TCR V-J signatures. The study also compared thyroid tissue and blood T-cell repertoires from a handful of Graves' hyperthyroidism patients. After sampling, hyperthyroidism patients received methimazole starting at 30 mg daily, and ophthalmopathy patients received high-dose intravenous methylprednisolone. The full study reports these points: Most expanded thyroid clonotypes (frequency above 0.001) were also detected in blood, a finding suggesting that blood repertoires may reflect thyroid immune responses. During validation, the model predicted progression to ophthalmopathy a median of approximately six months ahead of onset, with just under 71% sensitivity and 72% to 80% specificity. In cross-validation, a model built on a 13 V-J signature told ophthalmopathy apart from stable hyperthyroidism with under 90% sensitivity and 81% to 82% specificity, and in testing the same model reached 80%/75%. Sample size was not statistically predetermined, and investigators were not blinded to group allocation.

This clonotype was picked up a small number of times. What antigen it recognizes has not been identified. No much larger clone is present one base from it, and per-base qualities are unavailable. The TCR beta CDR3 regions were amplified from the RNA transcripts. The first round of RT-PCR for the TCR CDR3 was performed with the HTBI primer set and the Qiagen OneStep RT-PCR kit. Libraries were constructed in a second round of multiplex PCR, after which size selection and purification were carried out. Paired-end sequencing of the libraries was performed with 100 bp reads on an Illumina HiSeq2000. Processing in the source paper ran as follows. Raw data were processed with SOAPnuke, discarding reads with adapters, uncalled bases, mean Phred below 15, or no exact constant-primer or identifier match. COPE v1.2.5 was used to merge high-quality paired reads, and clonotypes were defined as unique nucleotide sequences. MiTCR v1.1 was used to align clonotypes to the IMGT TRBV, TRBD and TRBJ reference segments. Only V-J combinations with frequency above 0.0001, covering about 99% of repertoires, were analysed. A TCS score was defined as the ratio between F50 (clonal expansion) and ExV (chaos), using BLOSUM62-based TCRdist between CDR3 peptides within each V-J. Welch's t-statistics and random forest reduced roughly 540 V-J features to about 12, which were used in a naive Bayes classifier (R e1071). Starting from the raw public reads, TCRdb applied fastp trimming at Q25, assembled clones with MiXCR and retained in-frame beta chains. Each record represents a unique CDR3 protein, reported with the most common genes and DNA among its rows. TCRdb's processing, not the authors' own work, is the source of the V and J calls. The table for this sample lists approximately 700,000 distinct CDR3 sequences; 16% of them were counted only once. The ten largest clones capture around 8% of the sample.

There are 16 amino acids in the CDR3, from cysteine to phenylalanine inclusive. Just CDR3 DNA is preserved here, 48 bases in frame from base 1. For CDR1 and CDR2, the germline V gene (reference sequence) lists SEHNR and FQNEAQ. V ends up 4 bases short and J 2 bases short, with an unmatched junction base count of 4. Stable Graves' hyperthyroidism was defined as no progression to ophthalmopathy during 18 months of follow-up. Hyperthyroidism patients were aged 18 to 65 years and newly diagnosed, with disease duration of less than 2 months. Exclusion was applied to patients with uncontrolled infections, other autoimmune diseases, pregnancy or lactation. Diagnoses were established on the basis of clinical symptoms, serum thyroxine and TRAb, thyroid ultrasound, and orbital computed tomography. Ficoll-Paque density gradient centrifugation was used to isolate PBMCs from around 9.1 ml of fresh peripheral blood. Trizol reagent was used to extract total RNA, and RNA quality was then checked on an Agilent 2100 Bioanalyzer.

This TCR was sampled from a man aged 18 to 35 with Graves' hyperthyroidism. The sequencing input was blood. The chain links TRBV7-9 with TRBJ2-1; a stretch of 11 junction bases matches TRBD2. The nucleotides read TGTGCCAGCAGCTCTCTAGCGGGAGGCCCCTACAATGAGCAGTTCTTC. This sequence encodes CASSSLAGGPYNEQFF.